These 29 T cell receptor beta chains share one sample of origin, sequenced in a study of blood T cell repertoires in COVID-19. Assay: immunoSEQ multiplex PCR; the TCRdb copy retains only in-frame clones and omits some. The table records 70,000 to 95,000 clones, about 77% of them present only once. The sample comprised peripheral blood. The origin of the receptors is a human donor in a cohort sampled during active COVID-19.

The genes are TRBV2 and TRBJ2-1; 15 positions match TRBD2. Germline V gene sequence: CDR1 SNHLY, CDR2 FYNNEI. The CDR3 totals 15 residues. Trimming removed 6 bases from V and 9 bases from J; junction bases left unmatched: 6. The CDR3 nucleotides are TGTGCCAGCAGCGGAGGACTAGCGGGAGGGGGTGAGCAGTTCTTC. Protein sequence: CASSGGLAGGGEQFF.

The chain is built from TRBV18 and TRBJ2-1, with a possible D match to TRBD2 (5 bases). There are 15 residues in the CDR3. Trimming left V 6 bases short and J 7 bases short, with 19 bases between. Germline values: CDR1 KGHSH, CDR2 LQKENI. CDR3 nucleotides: TGTGCCAGCTCCCCGGCCGAGGGCCTAAGGAATGAGCAGTTCTTC. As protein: CASSPAEGLRNEQFF.

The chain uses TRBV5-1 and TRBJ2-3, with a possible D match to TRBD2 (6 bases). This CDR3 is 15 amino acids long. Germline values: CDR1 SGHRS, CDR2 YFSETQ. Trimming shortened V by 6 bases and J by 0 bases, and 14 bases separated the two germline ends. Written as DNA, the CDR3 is TGCGCCAGCACCTCAGGGACTGCAAGCACAGATACGCAGTATTTT. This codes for CASTSGTASTDTQYF.

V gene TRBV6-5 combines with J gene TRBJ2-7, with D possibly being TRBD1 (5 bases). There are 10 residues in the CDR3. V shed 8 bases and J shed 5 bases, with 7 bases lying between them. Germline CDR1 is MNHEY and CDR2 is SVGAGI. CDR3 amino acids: CASHRNEQYF. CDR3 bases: TGTGCCAGCCACAGGAACGAGCAGTACTTC.

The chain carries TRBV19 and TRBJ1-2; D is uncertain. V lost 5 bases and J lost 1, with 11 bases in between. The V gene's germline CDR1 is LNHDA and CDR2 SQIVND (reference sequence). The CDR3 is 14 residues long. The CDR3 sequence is CASSRQTNNYGYTF. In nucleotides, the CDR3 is TGTGCCAGTAGTCGGCAGACTAATAACTATGGCTACACCTTC.

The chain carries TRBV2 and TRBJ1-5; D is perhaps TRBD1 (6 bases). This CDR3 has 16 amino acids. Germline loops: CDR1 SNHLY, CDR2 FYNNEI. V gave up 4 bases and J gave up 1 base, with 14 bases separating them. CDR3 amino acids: CASSGGGLPSNQPQHF. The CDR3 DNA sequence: TGTGCCAGCAGTGGGGGGGGGCTCCCGAGCAATCAGCCCCAGCATTTT. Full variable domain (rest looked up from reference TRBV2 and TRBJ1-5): EPEVTQTPSHQVTQMGQEVILRCVPISNHLYFYWYRQILGQKVEFLVSFYNNEISEKSEIFDDQFSVERPDGSNFTLKIRSTKLEDSAMYFCASSGGGLPSNQPQHFGDGTRLSIL.

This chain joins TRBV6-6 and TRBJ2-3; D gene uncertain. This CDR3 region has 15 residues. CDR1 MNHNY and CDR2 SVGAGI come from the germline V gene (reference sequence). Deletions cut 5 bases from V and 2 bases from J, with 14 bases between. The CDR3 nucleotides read TGTGCCAGCAGTACCGTTGAGAGAACCACAGATACGCAGTATTTT. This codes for CASSTVERTTDTQYF.

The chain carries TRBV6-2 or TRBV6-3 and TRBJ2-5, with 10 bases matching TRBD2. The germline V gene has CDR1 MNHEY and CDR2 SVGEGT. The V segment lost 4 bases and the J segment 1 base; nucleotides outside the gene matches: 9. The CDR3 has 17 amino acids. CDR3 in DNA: TGTGCCAGCAGTTCCGGACTAGCGGTCCCTCTCCAAGAGACCCAGTACTTC. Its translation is CASSSGLAVPLQETQYF.

This CDR3 is CASRGQSDTGELFF. DNA for the CDR3: TGTGCCAGCCGGGGACAGTCGGACACCGGGGAGCTGTTTTTT. The J gene is TRBJ2-2, the V gene TRBV28; 7 nucleotides agree with TRBD1. The CDR3 is 14 amino acids. Germline assignment: CDR1 MDHEN and CDR2 SYDVKM. V lost 8 bases to trimming and J lost 3 bases; unmatched junction nucleotides: 6.

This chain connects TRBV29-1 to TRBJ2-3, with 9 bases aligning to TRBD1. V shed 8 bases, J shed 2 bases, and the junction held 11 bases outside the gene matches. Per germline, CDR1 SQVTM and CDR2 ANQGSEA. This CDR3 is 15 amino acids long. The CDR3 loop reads CSHTPQGADTDTQYF. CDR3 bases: TGCAGCCACACCCCACAGGGGGCAGACACAGATACGCAGTATTTT.

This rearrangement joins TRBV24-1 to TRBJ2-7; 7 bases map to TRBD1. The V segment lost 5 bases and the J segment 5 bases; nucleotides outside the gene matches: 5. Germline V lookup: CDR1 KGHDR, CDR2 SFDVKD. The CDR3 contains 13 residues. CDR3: CATSARTGDEQYF. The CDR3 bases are TGTGCCACCAGTGCCAGGACAGGAGACGAGCAGTACTTC.

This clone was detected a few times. The CDR3 protein is CASSLASGGQKTQYF. Written as DNA, the CDR3 is TGTGCCAGCAGCTTAGCCAGCGGGGGGCAAAAGACCCAGTACTTC. V usage is TRBV7-2 and J usage is TRBJ2-5; 9 nucleotides match TRBD2. J was trimmed by 6 bases and V by 0 bases; bases with no gene match: 5. This CDR3 comprises 15 residues. CDR1 is SGHTA, CDR2 FQGNSA, per germline. The full variable domain, rest sourced from reference TRBV7-2 and TRBJ2-5, is GAGVSQSPSNKVTEKGKDVELRCDPISGHTALYWYRQSLGQGLEFLIYFQGNSAPDKSGLPSDRFSAERTGGSVSTLTIQRTQQEDSAVYLCASSLASGGQKTQYFGPGTRLLVL.

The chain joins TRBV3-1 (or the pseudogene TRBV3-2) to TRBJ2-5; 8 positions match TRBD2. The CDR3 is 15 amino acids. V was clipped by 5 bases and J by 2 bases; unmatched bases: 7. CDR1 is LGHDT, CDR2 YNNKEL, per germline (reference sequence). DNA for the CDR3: TGTGCCAGCAGCTCCCCGGGGGGGGCGCAAGAGACCCAGTACTTC. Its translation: CASSSPGGAQETQYF.

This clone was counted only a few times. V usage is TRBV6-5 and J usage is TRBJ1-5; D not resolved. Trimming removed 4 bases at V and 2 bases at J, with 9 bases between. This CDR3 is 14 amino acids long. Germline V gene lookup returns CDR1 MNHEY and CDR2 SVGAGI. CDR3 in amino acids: CASSFEYGNQPQHF. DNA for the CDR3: TGTGCCAGCAGTTTCGAGTACGGCAATCAGCCCCAGCATTTT.

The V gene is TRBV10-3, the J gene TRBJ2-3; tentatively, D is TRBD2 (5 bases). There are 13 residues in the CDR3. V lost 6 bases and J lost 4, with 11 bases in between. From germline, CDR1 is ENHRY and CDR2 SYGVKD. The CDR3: CAISSTSADTQYF. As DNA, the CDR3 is TGTGCCATCAGCTCTACTAGTGCAGATACGCAGTATTTT.

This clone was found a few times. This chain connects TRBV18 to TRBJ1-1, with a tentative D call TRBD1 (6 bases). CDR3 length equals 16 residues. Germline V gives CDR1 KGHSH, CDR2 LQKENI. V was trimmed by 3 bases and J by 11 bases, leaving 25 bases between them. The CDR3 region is CASSPALQGELRRAFF. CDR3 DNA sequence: TGTGCCAGCTCACCGGCTTTACAGGGAGAATTGCGGAGGGCTTTCTTT.

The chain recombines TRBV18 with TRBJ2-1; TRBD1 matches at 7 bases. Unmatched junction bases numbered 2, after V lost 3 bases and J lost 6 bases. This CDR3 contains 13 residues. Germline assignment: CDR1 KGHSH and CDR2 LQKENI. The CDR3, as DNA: TGTGCCAGCTCACCGAGACAGGGCAATGAGCAGTTCTTC. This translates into CASSPRQGNEQFF.

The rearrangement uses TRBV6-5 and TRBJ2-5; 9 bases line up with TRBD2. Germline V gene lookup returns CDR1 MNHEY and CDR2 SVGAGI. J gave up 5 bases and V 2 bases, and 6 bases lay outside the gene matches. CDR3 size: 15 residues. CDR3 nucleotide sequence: TGTGCCAGCAGTTACGCCGCGGGGGGGCTGGAGACCCAGTACTTC. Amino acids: CASSYAAGGLETQYF.

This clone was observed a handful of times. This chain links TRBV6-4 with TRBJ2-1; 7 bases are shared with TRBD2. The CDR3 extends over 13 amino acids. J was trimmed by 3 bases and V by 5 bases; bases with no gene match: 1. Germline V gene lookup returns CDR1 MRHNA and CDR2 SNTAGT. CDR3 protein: CASSRDYYNEQFF. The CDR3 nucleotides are TGTGCCAGCAGTAGGGACTACTACAATGAGCAGTTCTTC.

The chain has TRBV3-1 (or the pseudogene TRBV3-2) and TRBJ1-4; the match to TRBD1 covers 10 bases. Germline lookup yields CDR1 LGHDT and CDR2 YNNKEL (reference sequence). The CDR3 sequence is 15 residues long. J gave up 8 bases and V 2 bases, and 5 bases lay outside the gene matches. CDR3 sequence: CASSQWGQGTEKLFF. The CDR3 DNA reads TGTGCCAGCAGCCAATGGGGACAGGGGACCGAAAAACTGTTTTTT.

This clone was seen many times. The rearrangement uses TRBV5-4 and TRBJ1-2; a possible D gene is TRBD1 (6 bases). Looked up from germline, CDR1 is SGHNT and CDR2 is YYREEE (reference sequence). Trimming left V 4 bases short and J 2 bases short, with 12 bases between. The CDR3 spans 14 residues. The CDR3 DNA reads TGTGCCAGCAGCCCTATGACAGGAAACTATGGCTACACCTTC. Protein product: CASSPMTGNYGYTF.

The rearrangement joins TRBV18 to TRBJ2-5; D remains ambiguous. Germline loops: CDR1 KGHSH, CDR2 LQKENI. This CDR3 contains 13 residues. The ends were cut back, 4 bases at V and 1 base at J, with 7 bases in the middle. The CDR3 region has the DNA TGTGCCAGCTCACGAGAGGTCCAAGAGACCCAGTACTTC. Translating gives CASSREVQETQYF.

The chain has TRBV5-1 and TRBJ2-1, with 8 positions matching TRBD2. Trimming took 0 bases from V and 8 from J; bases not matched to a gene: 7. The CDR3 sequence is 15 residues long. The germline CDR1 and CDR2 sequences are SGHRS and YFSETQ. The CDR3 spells CASSLGASGLDEQFF. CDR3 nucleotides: TGCGCCAGCAGCTTGGGAGCTAGCGGGCTCGATGAGCAGTTCTTC.

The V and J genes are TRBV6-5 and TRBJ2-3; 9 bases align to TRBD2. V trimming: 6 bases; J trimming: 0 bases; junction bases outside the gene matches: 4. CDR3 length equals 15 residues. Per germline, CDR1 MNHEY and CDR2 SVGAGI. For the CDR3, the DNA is TGTGCCAGCAGGGTGACTAGCGGCAGCACAGATACGCAGTATTTT. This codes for CASRVTSGSTDTQYF.

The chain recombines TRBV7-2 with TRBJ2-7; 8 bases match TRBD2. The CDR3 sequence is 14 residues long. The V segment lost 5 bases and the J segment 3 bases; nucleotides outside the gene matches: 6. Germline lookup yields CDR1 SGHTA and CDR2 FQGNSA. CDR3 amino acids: CASSPQAGVYEQYF. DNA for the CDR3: TGTGCCAGCAGCCCCCAAGCGGGGGTCTACGAGCAGTACTTC.

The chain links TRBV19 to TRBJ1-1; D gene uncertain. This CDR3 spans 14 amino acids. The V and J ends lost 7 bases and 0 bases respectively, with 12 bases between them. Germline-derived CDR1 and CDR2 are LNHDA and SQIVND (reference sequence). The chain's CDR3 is CASTVNSLNTEAFF. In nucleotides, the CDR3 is TGTGCCAGTACGGTTAACAGCCTGAACACTGAAGCTTTCTTT.

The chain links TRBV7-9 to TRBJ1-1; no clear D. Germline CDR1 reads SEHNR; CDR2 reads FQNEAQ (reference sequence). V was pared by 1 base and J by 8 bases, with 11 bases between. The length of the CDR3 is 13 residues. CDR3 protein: CASSLDGRLEAFF. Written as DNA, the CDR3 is TGTGCCAGCAGCTTAGACGGGAGATTAGAAGCTTTCTTT.

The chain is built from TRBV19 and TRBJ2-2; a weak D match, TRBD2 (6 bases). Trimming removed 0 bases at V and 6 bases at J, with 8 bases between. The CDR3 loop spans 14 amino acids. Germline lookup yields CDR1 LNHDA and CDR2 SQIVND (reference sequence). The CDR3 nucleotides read TGTGCCAGTAGTATAGAGCGGGGTTCCGGGGAGCTGTTTTTT. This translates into CASSIERGSGELFF.

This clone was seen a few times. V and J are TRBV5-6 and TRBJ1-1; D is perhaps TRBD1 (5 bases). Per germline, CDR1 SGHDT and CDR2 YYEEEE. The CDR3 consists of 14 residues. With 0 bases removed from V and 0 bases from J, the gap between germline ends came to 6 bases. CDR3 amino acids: CASSLDRMNTEAFF. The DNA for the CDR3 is TGTGCCAGCAGCTTGGACAGGATGAACACTGAAGCTTTCTTT.